Listed here is a single T cell receptor (beta chain). The data were taken from a study of OX40 agonist ivuxolimab in advanced cancers. Sequenced by immunoSEQ multiplex PCR; TCRdb stores in-frame clones only, minus some. The sample has 45,000 to 55,000 clones, 65% to 85% seen once. The CDR3 contains 13 residues. CDR1 and CDR2 from the germline V gene are SGHTA and FQGNSA. V shed 4 bases, J shed 7 bases, and the junction held 6 bases outside the gene matches. The sample in question was CD4+ or CD8+ T cells sorted from blood, obtained in a trial of the OX40 agonist ivuxolimab. The chain joins TRBV7-2 to TRBJ1-2; 7 bases fit TRBD1. The source is an adult with an advanced solid tumor such as melanoma, head and neck, liver or kidney cancer. The CDR3 is CASSYDRDSGYTF. In DNA form, the CDR3 reads TGTGCCAGCAGCTACGACAGGGATAGTGGCTACACCTTC.